Detailed here is one TCR beta chain. Its target is unknown. The germline gives CDR1 MNHEY, CDR2 SVGEGT. The CDR3 contains 14 residues. Trimming took 5 bases from V and 2 from J, leaving 11 bases between them. These data come from a study of blood T cells in healthy people across ages. General study points: Relative to aged donors, long-lived donors carried more naive CD4+ cells and displayed higher diversity.

A second PCR of 7 to 11 cycles used a sample-barcoded 5' primer and a J-beta primer mix. MiXCR was run by TCRdb on the 5' RACE reads, yielding one entry per CDR3 protein. The sample lists some 930,000 distinct CDR3 sequences, just under 30% occurring once. Total RNA extracted from each sample amounted to at least 6 micrograms. These data also featured in a second study, about T cells of mothers and their children. This second report adds: Extraction yielded RNA that went, in full, into cDNA synthesis at approximately 1.5 ug per 15 ul.

Sequenced sample: blood. The chain combines TRBV6-2 or TRBV6-3 with TRBJ2-3; maybe TRBD1 (5 bases). The TCR originated in a woman in her forties in good health. CDR3 amino acids: CASSQKGHTDTQYF. The CDR3 nucleotides are TGTGCCAGCAGTCAGAAGGGGCACACAGATACGCAGTATTTT.